These 30 T cell receptor beta chains originate from one sample sequenced in a study of PD-1 blockade in classical Hodgkin lymphoma (TCRdb year 2020). Per the publication, the time point label means: cycle 2 day 1 (C2D1) of nivolumab. Relapse after autologous stem cell transplantation had occurred in all trial patients, and cohorts A, B and C were distinguished by prior brentuximab vedotin exposure. Library method: the immunoSEQ multiplex PCR assay. TCRdb provides this immuneACCESS table in a form limited to in-frame rearrangements. Some clones are lacking; in checked studies, under half of them reflect an unresolved V gene, and why the rest are absent is not known. The sample table holds 25,000 or so clones, of which around 69% were seen once. About 11% of the sample goes to the ten largest clones. The specimen comprised peripheral blood mononuclear cells (PBMCs), sampled before the second cycle of nivolumab. These receptors were collected from a human donor with classical Hodgkin lymphoma.

This rearrangement joins TRBV19 to TRBJ2-1; 8 nucleotides match TRBD1. Germline CDR1 and CDR2: LNHDA and SQIVND (reference sequence). The CDR3 has 14 amino acids. Trimming took 3 bases from V and 6 from J; bases not matched to a gene: 4. Here the CDR3 reads CASSITTGVNEQFF. CDR3 sequence (DNA): TGTGCCAGTAGTATTACGACAGGGGTCAATGAGCAGTTCTTC. Looking up the rest from reference TRBV19 and TRBJ2-1 gives the full variable domain: DGGITQSPKYLFRKEGQNVTLSCEQNLNHDAMYWYRQDPGQGLRLIYYSQIVNDFQKGDIAEGYSVSREKKESFPLTVTSAQKNPTAFYLCASSITTGVNEQFFGPGTRLTVL.

In its sample, this clone was seen a few times. The gene calls are TRBV11-3 and TRBJ2-7; D is unclear. The CDR3 sequence is 14 residues long. Trimming pared 1 base from V and 0 bases from J, leaving 7 bases between. CDR1 is SGHNT and CDR2 is YENEEA in the germline V gene. Here the CDR3 reads CASSLGHPSYEQYF. The DNA for the CDR3 is TGTGCCAGCAGCTTAGGACACCCCTCCTACGAGCAGTACTTC.

The chain is built from TRBV5-6 and TRBJ2-3, with TRBD1 matching 7 bases. V trimming: 2 bases; J trimming: 4 bases; junction bases outside the gene matches: 7. In germline, CDR1 is SGHDT, CDR2 YYEEEE. CDR3 length: 15 residues. CDR3 sequence (DNA): TGTGCCAGCAGCTTATCATCAGGGGGTCCAGATACGCAGTATTTT. It translates to CASSLSSGGPDTQYF.

This clone showed up just a few times. This sequence joins TRBV11-2 and TRBJ2-2, with 7 bases that match TRBD1. V lost 5 bases and J lost 7; bases outside the gene matches: 10. Germline V gene data show CDR1 as SGHAT and CDR2 as FQNNGV. CDR3 length: 15 residues. The CDR3 region is CASSLRQGRGGELFF. The CDR3 nucleotides read TGTGCCAGCAGCCTAAGACAGGGCCGTGGCGGGGAGCTGTTTTTT.

The V gene is TRBV6-5, the J gene TRBJ2-2; maybe TRBD2 (6 bases). V was clipped by 6 bases and J by 2 bases, with 13 bases between them. This CDR3 spans 15 amino acids. CDR1 and CDR2 (germline): MNHEY, SVGAGI. This CDR3 is CASRGWDSNTGELFF. The DNA for the CDR3 is TGTGCCAGCAGGGGCTGGGACTCCAACACCGGGGAGCTGTTTTTT.

The chain couples TRBV6-6 to TRBJ2-3, with D tentatively TRBD1 (5 bases). This CDR3 is 15 amino acids long. Trimming removed 0 bases from V and 4 bases from J, with 11 bases in between. CDR1 MNHNY and CDR2 SVGAGI come from the germline V gene (reference sequence). The CDR3 sequence is CASSYSRQGADTQYF. In DNA form, the CDR3 reads TGTGCCAGCAGTTACTCACGCCAGGGCGCAGATACGCAGTATTTT.

The chain combines TRBV4-1 with TRBJ2-5; 8 bases fit TRBD1. The CDR3 has 14 amino acids. Trimming removed 2 bases from V and 6 bases from J; junction bases left unmatched: 5. Germline CDR1 and CDR2: MGHRA and YSYEKL. In nucleotides, the CDR3 is TGCGCCAGCAGCCAACAGGGGGCGCAGAAGACCCAGTACTTC. Translating it yields CASSQQGAQKTQYF.

The chain couples TRBV7-9 to TRBJ1-4, with 7 positions matching TRBD1. Per germline, CDR1 SEHNR and CDR2 FQNEAQ (reference sequence). Trimming at V came to 5 bases and at J to 8 bases, leaving 8 bases not matched to a gene. The CDR3 totals 14 residues. The CDR3 here is CASSPGTVGEKLFF. DNA for the CDR3: TGTGCCAGCAGCCCCGGGACAGTTGGGGAAAAACTGTTTTTT.

The gene calls are TRBV6-5 and TRBJ2-3; 9 bases match TRBD1. CDR1 MNHEY and CDR2 SVGAGI come from the germline V gene. V gave up 2 bases and J gave up 4 bases; unmatched junction bases: 4. This CDR3 is 15 amino acids long. The CDR3 DNA sequence: TGTGCCAGCAGTTACATTGGACAGGGGTCAGATACGCAGTATTTT. Translation: CASSYIGQGSDTQYF.

By its share, this clone is medium-sized (0.01 to 0.1%). V usage is TRBV30 and J usage is TRBJ1-1, with D hard to call. This CDR3 is built from 13 residues. CDR1 is GTSNPN, CDR2 SVGIG, per germline (reference sequence). Trimming removed 0 bases from V and 4 bases from J, with 9 bases in between. In DNA form, the CDR3 reads TGTGCCTGGAGTGTCGAGGGAGTCACTGAAGCTTTCTTT. Its protein is CAWSVEGVTEAFF.

The chain is built from TRBV5-1 and TRBJ2-7, with 8 bases fitting TRBD1. After removal of 4 bases from V and 3 bases from J, the junction contained 9 bases not matched to a gene. The CDR3 is 15 residues long. Looked up from germline, CDR1 is SGHRS and CDR2 is YFSETQ. DNA for the CDR3: TGCGCCAGCAGCCGAACACTGACAGGGGACTACGAGCAGTACTTC. Protein: CASSRTLTGDYEQYF.

The J gene is TRBJ1-1, the V gene TRBV6-5; D remains unclear. V was trimmed by 0 bases and J by 3 bases, leaving 8 bases between them. The CDR3 runs to 14 residues. Germline V CDR1 and CDR2: MNHEY, SVGAGI. The chain's CDR3 is CASSYSGLDTEAFF. The CDR3 DNA sequence: TGTGCCAGCAGTTACTCAGGTCTGGACACTGAAGCTTTCTTT.

V gene TRBV4-3 combines with J gene TRBJ1-2; D might be TRBD1 (6 bases). Germline V gives CDR1 LGHNA, CDR2 YSLEER. V lost 0 bases and J 4 bases, leaving 9 bases between the germline ends. This CDR3 is built from 14 residues. CDR3 amino acids: CASSQEDSFYGYTF. DNA for the CDR3: TGCGCCAGCAGCCAAGAGGACAGTTTCTATGGCTACACCTTC.

The chain couples TRBV6-7 to TRBJ2-1; D gene ambiguous. TRBV6-7 is an ORF; its function is uncertain. V lost 0 bases, J lost 5 bases, and 14 bases lay in between. The CDR3 spans 16 residues. CDR3 sequence reads: CASSYSDQRMNNEQFF. The CDR3 DNA follows: TGTGCCAGCAGTTACTCGGACCAAAGGATGAACAATGAGCAGTTCTTC.

Details on this clone: This same CDR3 is encoded by further DNA sequences in the sample. The CDR3 region is CASSYGAGYTF. The CDR3 bases are TGTGCCAGCAGTTACGGGGCTGGCTACACCTTC. V is TRBV6-5 and J is TRBJ1-2, with TRBD1 as a possible D gene (5 bases). This CDR3 is built from 11 residues. Deletions cut 2 bases from V and 7 bases from J, with 5 bases between. Germline-derived CDR1 and CDR2 are MNHEY and SVGAGI.

This clone was observed a few times. The chain joins TRBV28 to TRBJ1-5; D not resolved. In germline, CDR1 is MDHEN, CDR2 SYDVKM. This CDR3 spans 14 amino acids. V gave up 6 bases and J gave up 5 bases, with 14 bases separating them. DNA for the CDR3: TGTGCCAGCAGCAAAGGGCTTCAGGATCAGCCCCAGCATTTT. Its translation: CASSKGLQDQPQHF. The full variable domain, rest sourced from reference TRBV28 and TRBJ1-5, is DVKVTQSSRYLVKRTGEKVFLECVQDMDHENMFWYRQDPGLGLRLIYFSYDVKMKEKGDIPEGYSVSREKKERFSLILESASTNQTSMYLCASSKGLQDQPQHFGDGTRLSIL.

CDR3 residues: CASSQRSGFNEQYF. CDR3 coding DNA: TGTGCCAGTAGTCAAAGGAGTGGATTTAACGAGCAGTACTTC. This chain uses TRBV19 with TRBJ2-7, with no clear D. The CDR3 loop spans 14 amino acids. The germline V and J ends were trimmed by 5 bases and 5 bases, with 16 bases remaining between them. Germline CDR1 reads LNHDA; CDR2 reads SQIVND (reference sequence).

The V and J genes are TRBV5-6 and TRBJ2-6; D call uncertain. This CDR3 is 15 amino acids long. Germline V gene data show CDR1 as SGHDT and CDR2 as YYEEEE. Trimming took off 2 bases at V and 1 base at J, with 7 bases between the two ends. This chain's CDR3 is CASSLPGSGANVLTF. The DNA for the CDR3 is TGTGCCAGCAGCTTACCCGGGTCTGGGGCCAACGTCCTGACTTTC.

This chain links TRBV19 with TRBJ1-5; 9 positions match TRBD1. Per germline, CDR1 LNHDA and CDR2 SQIVND (reference sequence). V gave up 7 bases and J gave up 5 bases; unmatched junction bases: 3. The CDR3 is 13 amino acids. The CDR3 nucleotides are TGTGCCAGTAAGGGACAGGGATATCAGCCCCAGCATTTT. Protein: CASKGQGYQPQHF.

The chain uses TRBV6-6 and TRBJ2-3; D is uncertain. This CDR3 spans 12 amino acids. The V and J ends lost 7 bases and 4 bases respectively, with 9 bases between them. CDR1 is MNHNY, CDR2 SVGAGI, per germline (reference sequence). The CDR3 protein is CASTGFADTQYF. The DNA for the CDR3 is TGTGCCAGCACCGGGTTTGCAGATACGCAGTATTTT.

A single count supports this clone. The DNA for the CDR3 is TGTGCCAGCAGCTTGATCAGGGGCAACACTGAAGCTTTCTTT. Translated: CASSLIRGNTEAFF. The rearrangement joins TRBV7-2 to TRBJ1-1, with D perhaps TRBD1 (6 bases). V was shortened by 3 bases and J by 2 bases, with 10 bases between the two germline ends. There are 14 residues in the CDR3. Germline CDR1 and CDR2: SGHTA and FQGNSA. Combining the CDR3 with reference TRBV7-2 and TRBJ1-1 gives the whole variable domain GAGVSQSPSNKVTEKGKDVELRCDPISGHTALYWYRQSLGQGLEFLIYFQGNSAPDKSGLPSDRFSAERTGGSVSTLTIQRTQQEDSAVYLCASSLIRGNTEAFFGQGTRLTVV.

CDR3 DNA sequence: TGTGCCAGCAGGGCAGGGGGCGTCTATGGCTACACCTTC. Residues: CASRAGGVYGYTF. This sequence joins TRBV28 and TRBJ1-2; 8 bases align to TRBD1. The ends lost 6 bases at V and 4 bases at J; junction bases unmatched: 4. This CDR3 contains 13 residues. Germline values: CDR1 MDHEN, CDR2 SYDVKM.

V gene TRBV19 combines with J gene TRBJ1-5; D ambiguous. There are 14 residues in the CDR3. Germline loops: CDR1 LNHDA, CDR2 SQIVND (reference sequence). The germline V and J ends were trimmed by 6 bases and 0 bases, with 9 bases remaining between them. CDR3 loop: CASRGGYSNQPQHF. Written as DNA, the CDR3 is TGTGCCAGTAGAGGCGGTTATAGCAATCAGCCCCAGCATTTT.

The J gene is TRBJ2-3, the V gene TRBV28, with D hard to call. This CDR3 spans 15 amino acids. V was cut by 5 bases and J by 2 bases, with 14 bases left in between. CDR1 and CDR2 (germline): MDHEN, SYDVKM. CDR3 sequence (DNA): TGTGCCAGCAGTGGAGTGAGAGGTTTCACAGATACGCAGTATTTT. Translating it yields CASSGVRGFTDTQYF.

V and J are TRBV21-1 and TRBJ1-5. TRBV21-1 is deemed a pseudogene. This CDR3 is 15 amino acids long. CDR3 nucleotides: TGTGCCAGCAGCGGAGACACTCGTAGCAATCAGCCCCAGCATTTT. Amino acid sequence: CASSGDTRSNQPQHF.

This clone was seen a single time. The gene calls are TRBV6-5 and TRBJ2-2; the D is unclear. The CDR3 contains 13 residues. CDR1 MNHEY and CDR2 SVGAGI come from the germline V gene. V was trimmed by 3 bases and J by 4 bases, leaving 6 bases between them. CDR3 region: CASSYQPTGELFF. CDR3 DNA sequence: TGTGCCAGCAGTTATCAGCCCACCGGGGAGCTGTTTTTT.

The genes are TRBV7-2 and TRBJ2-7, with no clear D. Per germline, CDR1 SGHTA and CDR2 FQGNSA. Trimming removed 1 base at V and 6 bases at J, with 13 bases between. This CDR3 region has 14 residues. CDR3 residues: CASSLGARNAEQYF. The CDR3 nucleotides are TGTGCCAGCAGCTTAGGGGCGAGAAATGCCGAGCAGTACTTC.

This chain uses TRBV9 with TRBJ2-2; no clear D gene. Germline-derived CDR1 and CDR2 are SGDLS and YYNGEE. The V gene lost 0 bases and the J gene lost 8 bases, with 8 bases spanning the gap. This CDR3 has 13 residues. CDR3 amino acids: CASSVASEGELFF. The CDR3, as DNA: TGTGCCAGCAGCGTAGCATCAGAGGGGGAGCTGTTTTTT.

The chain couples TRBV19 to TRBJ2-1, with D possibly being TRBD1 or TRBD2 (5 bases each). CDR3 length: 18 amino acids. CDR1 LNHDA and CDR2 SQIVND come from the germline V gene (reference sequence). V was pared by 3 bases and J by 3 bases, with 21 bases between. This CDR3 is CASSMDMGRDHLYNEQFF. DNA of the CDR3: TGTGCCAGTAGTATGGATATGGGCAGGGACCACCTCTACAATGAGCAGTTCTTC. Based on the CDR3 plus reference TRBV19 and TRBJ2-1, the full variable domain is DGGITQSPKYLFRKEGQNVTLSCEQNLNHDAMYWYRQDPGQGLRLIYYSQIVNDFQKGDIAEGYSVSREKKESFPLTVTSAQKNPTAFYLCASSMDMGRDHLYNEQFFGPGTRLTVL.

The V gene is TRBV27, the J gene TRBJ1-1; 7 nucleotides agree with TRBD1. Germline V gene data show CDR1 as MNHEY and CDR2 as SMNVEV (reference sequence). The trim removed 2 bases at V and 0 bases at J, leaving 3 bases unmatched. CDR3 size: 15 residues. CDR3 residues: CASSLRTGVNTEAFF. The CDR3, as DNA: TGTGCCAGCAGTTTAAGAACAGGGGTGAACACTGAAGCTTTCTTT.